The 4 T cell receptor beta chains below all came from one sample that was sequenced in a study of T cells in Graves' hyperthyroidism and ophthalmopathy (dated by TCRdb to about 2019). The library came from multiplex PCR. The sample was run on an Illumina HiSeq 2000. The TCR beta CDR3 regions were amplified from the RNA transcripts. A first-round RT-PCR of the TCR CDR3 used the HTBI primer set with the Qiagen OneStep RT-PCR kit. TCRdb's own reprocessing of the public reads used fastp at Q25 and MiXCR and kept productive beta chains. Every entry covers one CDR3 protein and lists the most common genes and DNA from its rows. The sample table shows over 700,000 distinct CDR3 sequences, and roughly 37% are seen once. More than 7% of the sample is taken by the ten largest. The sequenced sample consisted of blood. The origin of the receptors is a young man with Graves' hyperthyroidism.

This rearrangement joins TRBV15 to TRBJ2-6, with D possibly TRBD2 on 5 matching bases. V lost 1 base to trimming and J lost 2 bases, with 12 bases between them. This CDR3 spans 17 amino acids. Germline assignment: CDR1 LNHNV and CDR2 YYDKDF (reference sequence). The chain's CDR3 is CATSRGERAAGANVLTF. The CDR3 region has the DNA TGTGCCACCAGCAGAGGCGAGAGGGCTGCTGGGGCCAACGTCCTGACTTTC.

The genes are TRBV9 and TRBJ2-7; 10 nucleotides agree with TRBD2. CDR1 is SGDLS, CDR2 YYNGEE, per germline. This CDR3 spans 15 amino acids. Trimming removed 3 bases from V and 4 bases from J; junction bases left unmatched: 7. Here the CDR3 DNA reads TGTGCCAGCAGCGCCCGGACTAGCGGTCTTTACGAGCAGTACTTC. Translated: CASSARTSGLYEQYF.

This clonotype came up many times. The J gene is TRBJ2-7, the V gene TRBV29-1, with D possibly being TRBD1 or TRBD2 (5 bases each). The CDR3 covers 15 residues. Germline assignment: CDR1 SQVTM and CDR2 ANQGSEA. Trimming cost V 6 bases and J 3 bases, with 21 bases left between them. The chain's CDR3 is CSVLPRDRADYEQYF. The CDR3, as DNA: TGCAGCGTACTACCCCGGGACCGAGCAGACTACGAGCAGTACTTC.

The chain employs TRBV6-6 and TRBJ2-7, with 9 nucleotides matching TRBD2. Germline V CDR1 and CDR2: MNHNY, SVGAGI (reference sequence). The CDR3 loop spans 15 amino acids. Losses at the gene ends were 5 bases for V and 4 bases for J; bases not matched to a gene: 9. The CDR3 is CASSAEVAGAYEQYF. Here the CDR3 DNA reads TGTGCCAGCAGTGCCGAGGTAGCGGGGGCTTACGAGCAGTACTTC.